A single sample is the source of the 21 T cell receptor beta chains below, sequenced in a study of shared clonotypes between healthy human individuals. TCRdb keeps only in-frame clones here, not all; method: immunoSEQ multiplex PCR. The sample consists of some 2 million clones, 95% of them appearing once. The material sequenced was naive CD4+ T cells sorted from blood. Noted subset: CD45RA+ positively selected. Receptors originate from a man aged 18 to 29 in good health.

The chain couples TRBV4-3 to TRBJ2-7; a weak D match, TRBD1 (6 bases). Trimming took off 0 bases at V and 2 bases at J, with 14 bases between the two ends. Germline CDR1 is LGHNA and CDR2 is YSLEER. The CDR3 consists of 16 residues. The CDR3 DNA reads as TGCGCCAGCAGCCAAGATCCCAGGGGTATCGCCTACGAGCAGTACTTC. Its protein is CASSQDPRGIAYEQYF.

V is TRBV7-2 and J is TRBJ2-7; 12 nucleotides match TRBD1. The length of the CDR3 is 15 residues. With 5 bases clipped from V and 7 bases from J, the junction kept 9 bases outside the gene matches. Germline loops: CDR1 SGHTA, CDR2 FQGNSA. The CDR3 here is CASSTRGQGAQEQYF. The CDR3 DNA follows: TGTGCCAGCAGCACCCGGGGACAGGGGGCGCAAGAGCAGTACTTC.

CDR3 loop: CASSAGGAGAPSYEQYF. The CDR3 DNA follows: TGTGCCAGCAGCGCTGGTGGGGCGGGAGCGCCCTCCTACGAGCAGTACTTC. The chain uses TRBV9 and TRBJ2-7, with TRBD2 matching 7 bases. The CDR3 length is 17 residues. Trimming at V came to 3 bases and at J to 0 bases, leaving 12 bases not matched to a gene. Per germline, CDR1 SGDLS and CDR2 YYNGEE.

The rearrangement joins TRBV9 to TRBJ1-6; 7 nucleotides agree with TRBD1. Germline CDR1 and CDR2: SGDLS and YYNGEE. The V gene end was trimmed by 4 bases and the J gene end by 8 bases; junction bases not matched to a gene: 9. The length of the CDR3 is 15 residues. The CDR3 DNA reads as TGTGCCAGCAGCCCGCAAGGGGGACAGTATTCACCCCTCCACTTT. The encoded protein is CASSPQGGQYSPLHF.

In this sample, this clone turned up once. The chain has TRBV11-2 and TRBJ2-1; perhaps TRBD2 as D (6 bases). The CDR3 spans 15 residues. Trimming took 2 bases from V and 5 from J, leaving 13 bases between them. Germline V gene sequence: CDR1 SGHAT, CDR2 FQNNGV. In nucleotides, the CDR3 is TGTGCCAGCAGCTTACTCGGGACTCTGAACAATGAGCAGTTCTTC. This translates into CASSLLGTLNNEQFF.

In nucleotides, the CDR3 is TGTGCCAGCAGTCCTGGGGACAGGGAGGGTCAGCCCCAGCATTTT. Translation: CASSPGDREGQPQHF. This chain links TRBV28 with TRBJ1-5; TRBD1 agrees at 9 bases. CDR3 length equals 15 residues. Unmatched junction bases numbered 8, after V lost 5 bases and J lost 6 bases. Germline lookup yields CDR1 MDHEN and CDR2 SYDVKM.

The CDR3 region is CASSISGPYNEQFF. In DNA form, the CDR3 reads TGTGCCAGTAGTATTTCCGGGCCTTACAATGAGCAGTTCTTC. This chain uses TRBV19 with TRBJ2-1; the D is unclear. CDR3 length equals 14 residues. CDR1 and CDR2 from the germline V gene are LNHDA and SQIVND (reference sequence). Trimming cost V 3 bases and J 4 bases, with 10 bases left between them. The full variable domain, completed using reference TRBV19 and TRBJ2-1, is DGGITQSPKYLFRKEGQNVTLSCEQNLNHDAMYWYRQDPGQGLRLIYYSQIVNDFQKGDIAEGYSVSREKKESFPLTVTSAQKNPTAFYLCASSISGPYNEQFFGPGTRLTVL.

The chain uses TRBV2 and TRBJ1-2, with 9 bases aligning to TRBD1. Germline V gene sequence: CDR1 SNHLY, CDR2 FYNNEI. Losses at the gene ends were 5 bases for V and 7 bases for J; bases not matched to a gene: 8. The CDR3 consists of 14 residues. CDR3: CASSRDRDFGGYTF. CDR3 DNA sequence: TGTGCCAGCAGTCGGGACAGGGATTTCGGTGGCTACACCTTC.

The chain combines TRBV11-3 with TRBJ2-2; D call uncertain. This CDR3 contains 15 residues. Trimming shortened V by 1 base and J by 7 bases, and 13 bases separated the two germline ends. The germline V gene encodes CDR1 SGHNT and CDR2 YENEEA. The CDR3 nucleotides are TGTGCCAGCAGCTTAGGCCAGGTCACCGGCGGGGAGCTGTTTTTT. This codes for CASSLGQVTGGELFF.

The chain joins TRBV5-1 to TRBJ1-1; D gene unclear. Germline V CDR1 and CDR2: SGHRS, YFSETQ. V lost 0 bases, J lost 1 base, and 10 bases lay in between. The CDR3 length is 15 residues. CDR3 nucleotide sequence: TGCGCCAGCAGCTTGGGAGCAGCACAGAACACTGAAGCTTTCTTT. It encodes CASSLGAAQNTEAFF. The full variable domain, completed using reference TRBV5-1 and TRBJ1-1, is KAGVTQTPRYLIKTRGQQVTLSCSPISGHRSVSWYQQTPGQGLQFLFEYFSETQRNKGNFPGRFSGRQFSNSRSEMNVSTLELGDSALYLCASSLGAAQNTEAFFGQGTRLTVV.

The chain links TRBV5-6 to TRBJ2-3; 9 bases are shared with TRBD1. Germline assignment: CDR1 SGHDT and CDR2 YYEEEE. V lost 1 base and J lost 2; bases outside the gene matches: 11. CDR3 length: 18 amino acids. The CDR3, as DNA: TGTGCCAGCAGCTTGTCGGGAGGACAGGGGCATTCCACAGATACGCAGTATTTT. Its translation is CASSLSGGQGHSTDTQYF.

The V gene is TRBV6-6, the J gene TRBJ2-7; 9 bases agree with TRBD1. V lost 5 bases to trimming and J lost 1 base; unmatched junction nucleotides: 6. The germline CDR1 and CDR2 sequences are MNHNY and SVGAGI (reference sequence). This CDR3 comprises 15 residues. CDR3 sequence: CASSEPGQGSYEQYF. The CDR3, as DNA: TGTGCCAGCAGTGAGCCGGGACAGGGATCCTACGAGCAGTACTTC.

The chain employs TRBV7-9 and TRBJ2-7, with D possibly TRBD1 on 5 matching bases. This CDR3 is 14 amino acids long. CDR1 and CDR2 from the germline V gene are SEHNR and FQNEAQ (reference sequence). Trimming left V 5 bases short and J 0 bases short, with 11 bases between. CDR3 sequence (DNA): TGTGCCAGCAGCCCCCGACAGAGCTCCTACGAGCAGTACTTC. Encoded protein: CASSPRQSSYEQYF.

The rearrangement uses TRBV10-1 and TRBJ2-7; 8 bases fit TRBD1. Germline V lookup: CDR1 WNHNN, CDR2 SYGVQD (reference sequence). The CDR3 loop spans 14 amino acids. The ends lost 5 bases at V and 3 bases at J; junction bases unmatched: 6. The CDR3 region has the DNA TGCGCCAGCAGTCAGGGGGCCCCGGACTACGAGCAGTACTTC. Protein sequence: CASSQGAPDYEQYF.

This chain connects TRBV6-1 to TRBJ2-5; 11 bases agree with TRBD1. V was clipped by 3 bases and J by 1 base; unmatched bases: 4. This CDR3 is 16 amino acids long. Germline CDR1 MNHNS, CDR2 SASEGT. The DNA of the CDR3 is TGTGCCAGCAGTGAGGGACAGGGGGTGATCCAAGAGACCCAGTACTTC. This encodes CASSEGQGVIQETQYF.

With respect to this clone: The same CDR3 can be traced to other DNA sequences in this sample. This chain links TRBV27 with TRBJ1-4; TRBD1 matches at 7 bases. V shed 6 bases and J 8 bases; nucleotides not matched to a gene: 9. The CDR3 consists of 14 residues. Per germline, CDR1 MNHEY and CDR2 SMNVEV (reference sequence). CDR3 in DNA: TGTGCCAGCAGGCTCACAGGGGCCGGGGAAAAACTGTTTTTT. This translates into CASRLTGAGEKLFF.

This chain joins TRBV21-1 and TRBJ2-7; TRBD2, as called in the table, went unchecked against the DNA. TRBV21-1 is labeled a pseudogene. The CDR3 is 16 residues long. The CDR3 loop is CASSNGGLGLSYEQYF. CDR3 bases: TGTGCCAGCAGCAACGGCGGCCTAGGCCTCTCCTACGAGCAGTACTTC.

V usage is TRBV19 and J usage is TRBJ1-3, with 7 bases fitting TRBD1. CDR1 and CDR2 from the germline V gene are LNHDA and SQIVND (reference sequence). V shed 7 bases and J 4 bases; nucleotides not matched to a gene: 10. This CDR3 is built from 15 residues. The DNA of the CDR3 is TGTGCCAGTAATGTGGAACAGGGGTACGGAAACACCATATATTTT. Translated: CASNVEQGYGNTIYF.

The J gene is TRBJ1-2, the V gene TRBV27, with no clear D. V was pared by 4 bases and J by 7 bases, with 25 bases between. CDR1 and CDR2 from the germline V gene are MNHEY and SMNVEV (reference sequence). This CDR3 spans 17 amino acids. The DNA of the CDR3 is TGTGCCAGCAGTTCCCTACGGACCCGACCCCCTTATCGTGGCTACACCTTC. It specifies CASSSLRTRPPYRGYTF.

V and J are TRBV30 and TRBJ1-2; perhaps TRBD1 as D (5 bases). The CDR3 contains 10 residues. In germline, CDR1 is GTSNPN, CDR2 SVGIG (reference sequence). V shed 7 bases and J shed 7 bases, with 10 bases lying between them. CDR3 bases: TGTGCCTTAACAGGTGGTGGCTACACCTTC. This sequence encodes CALTGGGYTF.

The chain carries TRBV28 and TRBJ1-6; 8 bases are shared with TRBD1. V was clipped by 3 bases and J by 9 bases; unmatched bases: 7. In germline, CDR1 is MDHEN, CDR2 SYDVKM. The CDR3 length is 15 residues. The CDR3, as DNA: TGTGCCAGCAGTTTGGGGACAGGAGGTCCTTCACCCCTCCACTTT. Translated: CASSLGTGGPSPLHF.